Below, one TCR beta chain is given with its context. Per germline, CDR1 DFQATT and CDR2 SNEGSKA (reference sequence). The V and J ends lost 3 bases and 0 bases, in that order; junction bases with no gene match: 14. The CDR3 spans 19 residues. Random hexamers were used to reverse transcribe an amount of roughly 0.5 to 1 ug RNA. TCRdb reprocessed the immunoSEQ multiplex PCR reads with MiXCR, giving one entry per CDR3 protein. The table includes around 170,000 distinct CDR3 sequences, approximately 96% detected once. The sample originates from a study of CD8 T cells in Susac syndrome. This TCR came from a human donor with Susac syndrome. The sequenced sample was CD4+ T cells from PBMCs. V gene TRBV20-1 combines with J gene TRBJ2-3; 11 bases are shared with TRBD2. CDR3 loop: CSASFQSGSGGVSTDTQYF. The CDR3 DNA is TGCAGTGCTAGTTTTCAATCGGGTAGCGGGGGGGTTAGCACAGATACGCAGTATTTT.